Sequencing of this T cell receptor beta chain was carried out in a study of CD8+ T cells in alopecia areata. Study in general: Scoring of severity for treated patients was based on percentage of affected scalp area. Findings and limits, study-wide: Higher clonality was seen in lesional scalp than in normal scalp, especially in alopecia totalis/universalis.

The treatment: oral pan-JAK inhibitor, 5-10 mg twice daily. Deletions cut 3 bases from V and 9 bases from J, with 18 bases between. This CDR3 comprises 14 residues. Per germline, CDR1 GTSNPN and CDR2 SVGIG (reference sequence). Extraction of RNA preceded its reverse transcription into cDNA, which served as the sequencing template. Clones were read by immunoSEQ multiplex PCR, and TCRdb kept only the in-frame ones, dropping some. The sample holds fewer than 350,000 clones, 58% seen once. Points on this clone: Its antigen is undetermined.

The sequence was collected from a human donor with alopecia areata. The chain combines TRBV30 with TRBJ1-5; maybe TRBD1 (5 bases). The specimen comprised CD4+ T cells sorted from blood, sampled at week 24, from a patient treated with tofacitinib. The CDR3 region is CAWSASGTGGPQHF. CDR3 DNA sequence: TGTGCCTGGAGCGCCTCAGGGACCGGAGGGCCCCAGCATTTT.